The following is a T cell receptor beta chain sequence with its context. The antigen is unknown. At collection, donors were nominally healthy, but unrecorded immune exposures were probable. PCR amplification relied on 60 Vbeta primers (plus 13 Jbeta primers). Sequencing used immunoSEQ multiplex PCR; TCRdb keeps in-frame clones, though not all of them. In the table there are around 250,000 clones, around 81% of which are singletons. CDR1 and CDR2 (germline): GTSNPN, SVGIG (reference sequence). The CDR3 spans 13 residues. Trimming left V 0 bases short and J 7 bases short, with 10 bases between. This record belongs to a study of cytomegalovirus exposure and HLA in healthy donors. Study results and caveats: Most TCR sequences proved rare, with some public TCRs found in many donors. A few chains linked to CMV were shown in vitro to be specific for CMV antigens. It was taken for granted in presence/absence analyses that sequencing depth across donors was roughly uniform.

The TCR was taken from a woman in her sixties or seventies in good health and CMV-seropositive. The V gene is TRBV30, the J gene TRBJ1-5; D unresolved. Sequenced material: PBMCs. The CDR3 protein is CAWSVRPGQPQHF. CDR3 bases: TGTGCCTGGAGTGTGCGCCCGGGGCAGCCCCAGCATTTT.